The subject of this entry is one T cell receptor (beta chain). Its recognized antigen is unknown. Qualities for individual bases were not recorded, and no much larger clone is one base off. RNA was extracted with the RNeasy kit and roughly 0.45 to 1 ug was reverse transcribed using random hexamers. The immunoSEQ multiplex PCR assay, covering 54 Vbeta and 13 Jbeta segments, was used to amplify TCR beta CDR3 regions. To correct PCR amplification bias, a synthetic template baseline was used for both primer optimization and computational correction. The study's own analysis went as follows. Reads were assigned to V, D and J genes according to IMGT and analyzed in immunoSEQ Analyzer, with only productive sequences retained. Clonality was computed as one minus Shannon entropy normalized by log2 of the number of productive unique sequences. For each patient and control, public and private clones were evaluated within the 100 most prevalent clones. Clones were defined as Susac-specific when absent from the healthy and MS cohorts, from some 1,100 published viral clones and from other ImmuneACCESS disease sequences. TCRdb applied fastp at Q25 and MiXCR to the public reads, then kept only in-frame beta chains. Entries that share a CDR3 protein sequence are merged under the most common genes and DNA. The V and J calls come from TCRdb's annotation, not from the publication. Counted in this sample were 150,000 to 200,000 distinct CDR3 sequences; 90% to 95% of them appeared once. The ten largest clonotypes hold about 0.096% of the sample.

V lost 4 bases and J lost 7 bases; the stretch between them is 13 bases long. From the cysteine through the phenylalanine, the CDR3 covers 13 amino acids. Of the read, only the CDR3 DNA is kept; its 39 bases are in frame from base 1. The germline V gene supplies CDR1 SGHDN and CDR2 FVKESK. High-throughput TCR beta sequencing profiled peripheral blood CD8+ and CD4+ T cells from healthy donors, Susac syndrome patients and multiple sclerosis patients. The multiple sclerosis controls were treatment-naive patients who had stable or active relapsing-remitting disease and met the revised McDonald criteria. Bulk CD8+ and CD4+ T cells were purified by magnetic negative isolation, while CD8+ TEMRA cells were enriched using FACS. Blood was drawn into EDTA tubes, processed within 24 hours, and PBMCs were isolated by density gradient centrifugation. PBMCs intended for TCR sequencing were frozen in liquid nitrogen and were later thawed in a 37 degrees C water bath. Purity of sorted or isolated CD4+, CD8+ and CD8+ TEMRA cells was at least 90%.

This entry belongs to a study of CD8 T cells in Susac syndrome (dated by TCRdb to between 2018 and 2021). With respect to the entire study: Whether CD8+ T cell activation and differentiation in Susac syndrome was antigen driven was tested using repertoire sequencing. What the authors observed across the whole study: The number of individuals in the TCR sequencing and HLA analysis was acknowledged as relatively small.

Sequencing used CD4+ T cells from PBMCs. The sequence links TRBV14 to TRBJ1-1; the D gene cannot be resolved reliably. The clonotype originates from a human donor with multiple sclerosis. The CDR3 loop reads CASSPSAVSEAFF. The nucleotides are TGTGCCAGCAGCCCAAGTGCGGTCAGTGAAGCTTTCTTT. The CDR3 plus the reference TRBV14 and TRBJ1-1 genes for the other parts give the full variable domain: EAGVTQFPSHSVIEKGQTVTLRCDPISGHDNLYWYRRVMGKEIKFLLHFVKESKQDESGMPNNRFLAERTGGTYSTLKVQPAELEDSGVYFCASSPSAVSEAFFGQGTRLTVV.